This TCR beta chain was sequenced during a study of blood T cell repertoires in COVID-19. Study-wide background: Some COVID-19 samples were acute and others convalescent; all came from the United States, Italy and Spain. PBMCs, B-cell-depleted T cells, or T cells provided the cDNA or gDNA that made up the material.

Sequencing used immunoSEQ multiplex PCR; TCRdb keeps in-frame clones, though not all of them. The sample yields about 300,000 clones, approximately 90% seen once. Trimming left V 6 bases short and J 1 base short, with 9 bases between. The CDR3 is 12 amino acids. Germline CDR1 is GTSNPN and CDR2 is SVGIG (reference sequence). Across about two dozen US areas, participants ranged in age from about 18 to 100 years. The study assigned cohorts using participant-reported clinical history. The source is a woman in her 30s who had recovered from COVID-19. The sample was PBMCs or T cells enriched from blood (not recorded which). The chain joins TRBV30 to TRBJ1-1; D gene ambiguous. The CDR3 spells CACRPENTEAFF. CDR3 in DNA: TGTGCCTGCCGTCCAGAGAACACTGAAGCTTTCTTT.